The 31 T cell receptor beta chains reported below all come from one sample, sequenced in a study of blood T cell repertoires in COVID-19. Only in-frame clones appear in the TCRdb table, and some are missing; sequencing was by immunoSEQ multiplex PCR. The profile shows some 260,000 clones, around 80% of them singletons. Sequencing was carried out using PBMCs or T cells enriched from blood (not recorded which). Every receptor here comes from a man aged 25-45 years with acute COVID-19.

The chain is built from TRBV5-8 and TRBJ2-1; 7 positions match TRBD2. Germline trimming cut 7 bases from V and 0 bases from J; bases unmatched to any gene: 7. CDR1 SGHTS and CDR2 YDEGEE come from the germline V gene. The CDR3 has 15 residues. Written as DNA, the CDR3 is TGTGCCAGCCACGGGGGGACGAGCTCCTACAATGAGCAGTTCTTC. Translating it yields CASHGGTSSYNEQFF.

The rearrangement links TRBV6-5 to TRBJ1-2; TRBD1 might be the D (6 bases). V lost 4 bases, J lost 3 bases, and 15 bases lay in between. CDR1 MNHEY and CDR2 SVGAGI come from the germline V gene. CDR3 length: 15 amino acids. The CDR3 DNA reads as TGTGCCAGCAGTTCTGATTGGGGGGGCGACTATGGCTACACCTTC. Translation: CASSSDWGGDYGYTF.

This clone turned up a few times. The chain recombines TRBV19 with TRBJ2-1; 8 bases agree with TRBD2. The CDR3 covers 15 residues. Unmatched junction bases numbered 7, after V lost 3 bases and J lost 6 bases. Germline V gene sequence: CDR1 LNHDA, CDR2 SQIVND (reference sequence). The CDR3 here is CASSIAGGPVNEQFF. DNA of the CDR3: TGTGCCAGTAGTATTGCGGGAGGCCCAGTCAATGAGCAGTTCTTC.

The J gene is TRBJ2-1, the V gene TRBV6-4; 11 nucleotides match TRBD2. CDR3 size: 15 residues. The germline V gene encodes CDR1 MRHNA and CDR2 SNTAGT. The trim removed 3 bases at V and 8 bases at J, leaving 6 bases unmatched. The CDR3: CASSDLASGGHEQFF. CDR3 sequence (DNA): TGTGCCAGCAGTGATTTGGCTAGCGGGGGGCATGAGCAGTTCTTC.

V gene TRBV6-5 combines with J gene TRBJ2-7; a possible D gene is TRBD1 (5 bases). This CDR3 has 13 residues. Germline CDR1 reads MNHEY; CDR2 reads SVGAGI. Trimming shortened V by 10 bases and J by 5 bases, and 18 bases separated the two germline ends. The CDR3 loop reads CATAWSGKDEQYV. The CDR3 coding sequence is TGTGCCACTGCGTGGTCAGGGAAGGACGAGCAGTACGTC.

The chain has TRBV5-4 and TRBJ2-1, with D perhaps matching TRBD2 (7 bases). Trimming removed 4 bases from V and 4 bases from J, with 15 bases in between. Germline CDR1 and CDR2: SGHNT and YYREEE (reference sequence). CDR3 length: 15 residues. The CDR3 sequence is CASSRGQREYNEQFF. The CDR3, as DNA: TGTGCCAGCAGCCGGGGGCAGCGGGAATACAATGAGCAGTTCTTC.

The rearrangement uses TRBV19 and TRBJ1-5; no firm D call. The CDR3 loop spans 17 amino acids. Trimming left V 3 bases short and J 1 base short, with 16 bases between. CDR1 and CDR2 (germline): LNHDA, SQIVND (reference sequence). CDR3 nucleotide sequence: TGTGCCAGTAGTATTTCGAGGGCGAGCTTGAGCAATCAGCCCCAGCATTTT. This encodes CASSISRASLSNQPQHF.

The CDR3 nucleotides read TGTGCCAGCTCGGTCACAGGGCTCAATCAGCCCCAGCATTTT. This gives the protein CASSVTGLNQPQHF. The rearrangement uses TRBV18 and TRBJ1-5; maybe TRBD1 (6 bases). Trimming left V 6 bases short and J 3 bases short, with 12 bases between. The CDR3 has 14 residues. Germline V CDR1 and CDR2: KGHSH, LQKENI.

This clone was seen more than once but under ten times. The J gene is TRBJ1-2, the V gene TRBV28, with 10 bases aligning to TRBD1. With 6 bases clipped from V and 8 bases from J, the junction kept 9 bases outside the gene matches. Germline V CDR1 and CDR2: MDHEN, SYDVKM. This CDR3 has 14 amino acids. The CDR3 DNA follows: TGTGCCAGCAGCACGCGACAGGGGGCGCGGGGCTACACCTTC. Translating it yields CASSTRQGARGYTF.

The V call is TRBV29-1, the J call TRBJ1-1; D gene ambiguous. Germline V CDR1 and CDR2: SQVTM, ANQGSEA. V lost 7 bases, J lost 3 bases, and 12 bases lay in between. This CDR3 is built from 12 residues. CDR3 sequence: CSAEGSHTEAFF. CDR3 nucleotides: TGCAGCGCCGAAGGGAGTCACACTGAAGCTTTCTTT.

V gene TRBV3-1 (or the pseudogene TRBV3-2) combines with J gene TRBJ2-7, with TRBD2 identical over 7 bases. CDR3 length: 14 amino acids. CDR1 and CDR2 (germline): LGHDT, YNNKEL (reference sequence). V dropped 4 bases and J dropped 2; count of bases not matched to a gene: 5. The CDR3 loop is CASSPRGVPYEQYV. DNA of the CDR3: TGTGCCAGCAGCCCCCGGGGGGTCCCCTACGAGCAGTACGTC.

The genes are TRBV20-1 and TRBJ2-4, with 11 bases that match TRBD2. The CDR3 is 18 residues long. The junction had 14 bases not matched to a gene; V was cut back by 3 bases and J by 4 bases. Germline values: CDR1 DFQATT, CDR2 SNEGSKA (reference sequence). The CDR3 sequence is CSASIVVAGGPSKNIQYF. The CDR3 DNA is TGCAGTGCTAGTATCGTGGTAGCGGGAGGGCCCTCTAAAAACATTCAGTACTTC.

The chain uses TRBV19 and TRBJ2-7; D gene unclear. Deletions cut 3 bases from V and 3 bases from J, with 9 bases between. The CDR3 consists of 13 residues. Germline V gene sequence: CDR1 LNHDA, CDR2 SQIVND (reference sequence). DNA of the CDR3: TGTGCCAGTAGTATGAGATCCGGCTACGAGCAGTACGTC. It yields the protein CASSMRSGYEQYV.

The gene calls are TRBV10-3 and TRBJ2-1, with a weak D call TRBD2 (5 bases). V dropped 3 bases and J dropped 9 bases, with 6 bases sitting between them. From germline, CDR1 is ENHRY and CDR2 SYGVKD. The CDR3 is made up of 11 amino acids. CDR3 in amino acids: CAISDGGEQFF. CDR3 DNA: TGTGCCATCAGTGACGGAGGTGAGCAGTTCTTC.

Note on this clone: The same CDR3 is also encoded by other DNA sequences in this sample. The chain recombines TRBV7-8 with TRBJ2-7, with 9 bases aligning to TRBD2. Looked up from germline, CDR1 is SGHVS and CDR2 is FQNEAQ. Trimming at V came to 3 bases and at J to 7 bases, leaving 19 bases not matched to a gene. The CDR3 loop spans 18 amino acids. The CDR3 is CASSLGHWISGSIDEQYV. The CDR3 nucleotides are TGTGCCAGCAGCTTGGGTCATTGGATTAGCGGGAGTATCGATGAGCAGTACGTC.

This clone was seen only a few times. The chain employs TRBV28 and TRBJ1-5, with 8 bases that match TRBD1. Germline lookup yields CDR1 MDHEN and CDR2 SYDVKM. Unmatched junction bases numbered 1, after V lost 6 bases and J lost 3 bases. This CDR3 region has 13 residues. CDR3 coding DNA: TGTGCCAGCAGGGGACAGGTCAATCAGCCCCAGCATTTT. Translating gives CASRGQVNQPQHF. Looking up the rest from reference TRBV28 and TRBJ1-5 gives the full variable domain: DVKVTQSSRYLVKRTGEKVFLECVQDMDHENMFWYRQDPGLGLRLIYFSYDVKMKEKGDIPEGYSVSREKKERFSLILESASTNQTSMYLCASRGQVNQPQHFGDGTRLSIL.

The chain joins TRBV6-4 to TRBJ2-7; D uncertain. From germline, CDR1 is MRHNA and CDR2 SNTAGT. There are 13 residues in the CDR3. Between the trimmed V and J ends, which lost 2 bases and 7 bases, there was a span of 12 bases. The CDR3 reads CASSDTRSREQYV. The CDR3, as DNA: TGTGCCAGCAGTGACACCCGGTCTCGGGAGCAGTACGTC.

In the case of this clone: An end of the junction does not agree with germline; a read error may underlie this. The chain links TRBV18 to TRBJ1-4; 9 bases align to TRBD1. The CDR3 covers 15 residues. Germline V gene sequence: CDR1 KGHSH, CDR2 LQKENI. CDR3 bases: TGTACCAGCTCACCAGTCGGGACAGGGAATGAAAAACTGTTTTTT. The encoded protein is CTSSPVGTGNEKLFF.

The V gene is TRBV7-2, the J gene TRBJ1-4; D call uncertain. The length of the CDR3 is 14 residues. The V gene's germline CDR1 is SGHTA and CDR2 FQGNSA. Trimming cost V 1 base and J 4 bases, with 7 bases left between them. The DNA of the CDR3 is TGTGCCAGCAGCTTAGTGTGGCTTAATGAAAAACTGTTTTTT. Its translation is CASSLVWLNEKLFF.

This clone showed up just once. The J gene is TRBJ2-5, the V gene TRBV4-1; 8 nucleotides align to TRBD1. Per the germline V gene, CDR1 is MGHRA and CDR2 is YSYEKL. CDR3 size: 15 residues. Losses at the gene ends were 0 bases for V and 4 bases for J; bases not matched to a gene: 4. CDR3 region: CASSQDPGQGETQYF. The CDR3 DNA is TGCGCCAGCAGCCAAGATCCCGGACAGGGAGAGACCCAGTACTTC.

V is TRBV7-2 and J is TRBJ1-1; the D gene is possibly TRBD1 (5 bases). Germline CDR1 SGHTA, CDR2 FQGNSA. Trimming stripped 2 bases from V and 0 bases from J, with 7 bases between. CDR3 length equals 14 residues. The DNA of the CDR3 is TGTGCCAGCAGCTTAAGGGGCATGAACACTGAAGCTTTCTTT. Amino acid sequence: CASSLRGMNTEAFF.

The chain is built from TRBV10-3 and TRBJ2-5; the D gene is possibly TRBD2 (5 bases). V lost 10 bases and J 1 base, leaving 13 bases between the germline ends. The CDR3 consists of 13 residues. From germline, CDR1 is ENHRY and CDR2 SYGVKD. As DNA, the CDR3 is TGTGCCACCCAAGAGGACTCCCAAGAGACCCAGTACTTC. Translating gives CATQEDSQETQYF.

The rearrangement uses TRBV12-3 or TRBV12-4 and TRBJ1-1; possibly TRBD1 for D (5 bases). Trimming took off 6 bases at V and 7 bases at J, with 9 bases between the two ends. This CDR3 has 11 amino acids. CDR3 region: CASSRQREAFF. The DNA of the CDR3 is TGTGCCAGCAGCCGACAGCGTGAAGCTTTCTTT.

The J gene is TRBJ1-6, the V gene TRBV14; 7 bases fit TRBD1. The CDR3 length is 14 residues. Germline CDR1 reads SGHDN; CDR2 reads FVKESK. V trimming: 3 bases; J trimming: 6 bases; junction bases outside the gene matches: 2. The CDR3 sequence is CASSHGTANSPLHF. CDR3 DNA: TGTGCCAGCAGCCATGGGACAGCTAATTCACCCCTCCACTTT.

The V call is TRBV2, the J call TRBJ2-2, with 8 bases fitting TRBD2. In germline, CDR1 is SNHLY, CDR2 FYNNEI. CDR3 size: 18 residues. V shed 5 bases, J shed 5 bases, and the junction held 16 bases outside the gene matches. The CDR3 protein is CASSTIISGAGRTGELFF. The CDR3 DNA is TGTGCCAGCAGTACTATAATTAGCGGGGCGGGAAGAACCGGGGAGCTGTTTTTT.

The chain has TRBV28 and TRBJ1-3, with 11 bases that match TRBD1. The V and J ends lost 6 bases and 7 bases, in that order; junction bases with no gene match: 2. The germline gives CDR1 MDHEN, CDR2 SYDVKM. The CDR3 covers 13 residues. Here the CDR3 reads CASRGDRGNTIYF. The CDR3 nucleotides are TGTGCCAGCAGGGGGGACAGGGGGAACACCATATATTTT.

V is TRBV29-1 and J is TRBJ2-2; TRBD1 matches 8 bases. The length of the CDR3 is 14 residues. Trimming cost V 1 base and J 4 bases; bases outside gene matches: 2. From germline, CDR1 is SQVTM and CDR2 ANQGSEA. In DNA form, the CDR3 reads TGCAGCGTTGAAGGGACAGGGTTCACCGGGGAGCTGTTTTTT. Translated, it gives CSVEGTGFTGELFF.

This clone was counted once. The V and J genes are TRBV30 and TRBJ1-3; D is perhaps TRBD1 (5 bases). V lost 0 bases and J lost 4, with 16 bases in between. The CDR3 is made up of 16 amino acids. Germline V CDR1 and CDR2: GTSNPN, SVGIG (reference sequence). This chain's CDR3 is CAWSVMGRSGGNTIYF. CDR3 nucleotide sequence: TGTGCCTGGAGTGTAATGGGGCGCTCCGGCGGAAACACCATATATTTT.

V gene TRBV27 combines with J gene TRBJ1-2; 8 bases fit TRBD1. J gave up 0 bases and V 4 bases, and 4 bases lay outside the gene matches. Germline CDR1 MNHEY, CDR2 SMNVEV (reference sequence). CDR3 length equals 15 residues. This chain's CDR3 is CASSSGQGTNYGYTF. For the CDR3, the DNA is TGTGCCAGCAGTTCAGGACAGGGCACTAACTATGGCTACACCTTC.

The V gene is TRBV7-8, the J gene TRBJ1-2; D is undetermined. The ends were cut back, 5 bases at V and 3 bases at J, with 13 bases in the middle. This CDR3 is 14 amino acids long. Per germline, CDR1 SGHVS and CDR2 FQNEAQ. CDR3 in DNA: TGTGCCAGCAGCCTTCGTGAGGGCCACTATGGCTACACCTTC. Protein: CASSLREGHYGYTF.

The chain combines TRBV19 with TRBJ2-2; 9 nucleotides line up with TRBD2. The CDR3 totals 18 residues. Germline-derived CDR1 and CDR2 are LNHDA and SQIVND (reference sequence). V shed 6 bases, J shed 1 base, and the junction held 12 bases outside the gene matches. In DNA form, the CDR3 reads TGTGCCAGTAGAAATCAGGGTGTGACTAGCGGGAACACCGGGGAGCTGTTTTTT. Protein: CASRNQGVTSGNTGELFF.